The subject of this entry is one TCR beta chain. These data come from a study of OX40 agonist ivuxolimab in advanced cancers. Using immunoSEQ multiplex PCR, the repertoire was profiled, and TCRdb retains in-frame clones only, with some absent. The data show nearly 110,000 clones, with 91% seen just once and roughly 1.1% held by the top ten. Germline CDR1 and CDR2: MDHEN and SYDVKM. The CDR3 runs to 14 residues. V was pared by 6 bases and J by 4 bases, with 6 bases of the junction left unmatched. The rearrangement uses TRBV28 and TRBJ2-7; TRBD2 matches at 10 bases. This receptor was obtained from an adult with an advanced solid tumor such as melanoma, head and neck, liver or kidney cancer. Sequencing used CD4+ or CD8+ T cells sorted from blood, obtained in a trial of the OX40 agonist ivuxolimab. The chain's CDR3 is CASRPSGSLYEQYF. The CDR3 DNA follows: TGTGCCAGCAGACCTAGCGGGAGTCTTTACGAGCAGTACTTC.